Presented here are 5 T cell receptor beta chains from one specimen sequenced in a study of OX40 agonist ivuxolimab in advanced cancers. The method was immunoSEQ multiplex PCR; TCRdb's version includes in-frame clones alone and lacks a portion of them. The sample has around 64,000 clones; roughly 80% are singletons. The source was CD4+ or CD8+ T cells sorted from blood, collected in a trial of the OX40 agonist ivuxolimab. These receptors originate from an adult with an advanced solid tumor such as melanoma, head and neck, liver or kidney cancer.

The V and J genes are TRBV4-2 and TRBJ2-7; tentatively, D is TRBD1 (6 bases). The germline V gene encodes CDR1 LGHNA and CDR2 YNFKEQ. The CDR3 covers 15 residues. Between the trimmed V and J ends, which lost 4 bases and 0 bases, there was a span of 13 bases. The CDR3 nucleotides read TGTGCCAGCAGCCTGGTAAGGGACACCTCCTACGAGCAGTACTTC. Protein sequence: CASSLVRDTSYEQYF.

This clone has a handful of counts. The chain recombines TRBV7-3 with TRBJ2-2; D gene uncertain. Looked up from germline, CDR1 is SGHTA and CDR2 is FQGTGA. The V and J ends lost 8 bases and 0 bases respectively, with 10 bases between them. There are 14 residues in the CDR3. In nucleotides, the CDR3 is TGTGCCAGCGCCCAAAACTCGAACACCGGGGAGCTGTTTTTT. Its translation is CASAQNSNTGELFF.

This clone was recorded a few times. The V gene is TRBV11-3, the J gene TRBJ1-5, with a possible D match to TRBD1 (6 bases). This CDR3 comprises 14 residues. Germline V lookup: CDR1 SGHNT, CDR2 YENEEA. V gave up 5 bases and J gave up 3 bases, with 11 bases separating them. The CDR3 protein is CASSLGGVNQPQHF. For the CDR3, the DNA is TGTGCCAGCAGCCTAGGGGGTGTCAATCAGCCCCAGCATTTT.

The CDR3 sequence: CASTPTFGTDTQYF. As DNA, the CDR3 is TGTGCCAGTACCCCGACTTTCGGCACAGATACGCAGTATTTT. This chain links TRBV19 with TRBJ2-3; no reliable D call. Germline CDR1 reads LNHDA; CDR2 reads SQIVND (reference sequence). Trimming took off 7 bases at V and 1 base at J, with 12 bases between the two ends. This CDR3 is 14 amino acids long.

V and J are TRBV6-4 and TRBJ2-6; unclear D gene. The germline gives CDR1 MRHNA, CDR2 SNTAGT. Between the trimmed V and J ends, which lost 5 bases and 0 bases, there was a span of 14 bases. The CDR3 runs 17 residues. The CDR3 spells CASSQQRVSSGANVLTF. In nucleotides, the CDR3 is TGTGCCAGCAGTCAACAGAGAGTTAGCTCTGGGGCCAACGTCCTGACTTTC.